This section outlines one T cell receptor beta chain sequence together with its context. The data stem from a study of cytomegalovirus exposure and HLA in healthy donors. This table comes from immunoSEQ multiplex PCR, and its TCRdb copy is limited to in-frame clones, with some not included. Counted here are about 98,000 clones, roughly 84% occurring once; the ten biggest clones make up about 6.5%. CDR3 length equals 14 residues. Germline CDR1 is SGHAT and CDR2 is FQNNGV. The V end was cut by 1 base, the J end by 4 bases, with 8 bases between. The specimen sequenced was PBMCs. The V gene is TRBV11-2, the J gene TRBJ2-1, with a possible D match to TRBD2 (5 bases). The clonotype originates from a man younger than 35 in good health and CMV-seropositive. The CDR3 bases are TGTGCCAGCAGCTTAGCAGCGGCATACAATGAGCAGTTCTTC. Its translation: CASSLAAAYNEQFF.